This T cell receptor (beta chain) came from a study of cytomegalovirus exposure and HLA in healthy donors (dated by TCRdb to about 2017). Turning to the overall study: A later analysis indicated that the 120 validation repertoires were generated on the platform also employed for the approximately 700 repertoires of the first cohort. To predict cytomegalovirus infection status, the study combined high-throughput TCR immunosequencing, statistical association of individual TCRs with disease status, and machine learning. The study aimed to test whether cataloging public T cell receptors could reveal signatures of past pathogen exposure. Along with the roughly 710-subject first cohort, a separate validation cohort of around 120 different subjects was used.

Library creation used the immunoSEQ multiplex PCR assay. As for the original processing: A statistical classification framework was developed to diagnose cytomegalovirus status using the catalog of TCR beta chain sequences. Not all clones reach the TCRdb copy of this immuneACCESS table, which keeps in-frame sequences only. Checked studies attribute under half of the gap to unresolved V genes and leave the rest unexplained. The V and J calls and clone size were taken over from that table, and D and trimming were inferred from the DNA. For this sample there are some 260,000 clones; roughly 87% appear just once. The ten largest clones represent approximately 3% of the sample. General study outcomes and caveats: A later analysis found that TCRs clustered in the first cohort also tended to co-occur in the roughly 120 validation repertoires, with more than 90% of cluster scores above 0. A few of the identified cytomegalovirus-associated TCR beta chains were confirmed in vitro to be specific for cytomegalovirus antigens. The authors suggested that the approach could potentially be extended to other disease states and immunological phenotypes. The validation cohort had no HLA typing available for a later analysis, so co-occurrence within that cohort was assessed over all 120 or so repertoires. A total of 164 TCR beta chains were listed by the study as associated with cytomegalovirus. The classifier was reported to diagnose cytomegalovirus status with high specificity and sensitivity in both the original and validation cohorts. Most TCR sequences were observed very rarely across donors, whereas some public TCRs were present in many individuals.

Donors formed part of the validation cohort, which comprised over a hundred subjects and was distinct from the first cohort of 670 or so subjects. From the cysteine through the phenylalanine, the CDR3 covers 15 amino acids. Of the read, only the CDR3 DNA is kept; its 45 bases are in frame from base 1. CDR1 MNHNS and CDR2 SASEGT are derived from the germline V gene. V and J are truncated by 4 bases and 6 bases respectively, leaving an intervening sequence of 16 bases. The count of this clone is one. The antigen it binds to is not known. Base qualities are not at hand, and no much larger clone is one base apart.

The sequenced sample was PBMCs. The rearranged segments are TRBV6-1 and TRBJ1-3; TRBD1 might be the D gene, on 5 matching bases. The sequence derives from a woman aged 30 to 39 in good health and CMV-seronegative. CDR3 sequence: CASSVSAGSVNTIYF. The base sequence is TGTGCCAGCAGTGTTTCCGCAGGGTCGGTAAACACCATATATTTT.